Included here is one T cell receptor (beta chain) sequence, with context. The antigen is undetermined. V was shortened by 6 bases and J by 2 bases, with 16 bases between the two germline ends. The germline CDR1 and CDR2 sequences are SNHLY and FYNNEI. This CDR3 has 15 residues. TCRdb's copy holds only in-frame clones and misses some; the assay was immunoSEQ multiplex PCR. The profile covers around 140,000 clones, with roughly 92% appearing a single time and around 1.5% taken by the ten largest. These data belong to a study of T cell responses to AZD1222 COVID-19 vaccine. Study outcomes and limitations: Without day 14 samples, only post-peak T cell repertoires were studied. Regions 160-218 and 743-854 held dominance among vaccine-associated CD4 TCRs, which spanned spike.

Sequences were derived from peripheral blood, sampled on day 0 of AZD1222 vaccination. The sequence was collected from an adult in good health. The chain combines TRBV2 with TRBJ1-2, with TRBD1 as a possible D gene (6 bases). For the CDR3, the DNA is TGTGCCAGCAGCCCCCCGCAGGGGCAAAACTATGGCTACACCTTC. This codes for CASSPPQGQNYGYTF.